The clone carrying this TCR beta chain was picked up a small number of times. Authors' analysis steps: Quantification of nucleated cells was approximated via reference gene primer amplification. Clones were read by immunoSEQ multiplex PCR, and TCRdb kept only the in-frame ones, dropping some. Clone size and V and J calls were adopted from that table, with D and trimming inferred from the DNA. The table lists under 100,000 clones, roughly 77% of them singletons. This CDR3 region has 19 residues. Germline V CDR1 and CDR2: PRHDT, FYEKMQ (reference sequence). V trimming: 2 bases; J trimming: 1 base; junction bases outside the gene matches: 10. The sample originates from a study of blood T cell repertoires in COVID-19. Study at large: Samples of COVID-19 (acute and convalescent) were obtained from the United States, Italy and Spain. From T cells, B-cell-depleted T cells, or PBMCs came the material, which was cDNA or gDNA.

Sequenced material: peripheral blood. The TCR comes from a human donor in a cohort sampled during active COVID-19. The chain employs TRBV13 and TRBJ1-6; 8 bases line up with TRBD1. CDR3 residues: CASSLKGQGAMSYNSPLHF. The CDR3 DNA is TGTGCCAGCAGCTTAAAGGGCCAGGGGGCGATGTCCTATAATTCACCCCTCCACTTT.